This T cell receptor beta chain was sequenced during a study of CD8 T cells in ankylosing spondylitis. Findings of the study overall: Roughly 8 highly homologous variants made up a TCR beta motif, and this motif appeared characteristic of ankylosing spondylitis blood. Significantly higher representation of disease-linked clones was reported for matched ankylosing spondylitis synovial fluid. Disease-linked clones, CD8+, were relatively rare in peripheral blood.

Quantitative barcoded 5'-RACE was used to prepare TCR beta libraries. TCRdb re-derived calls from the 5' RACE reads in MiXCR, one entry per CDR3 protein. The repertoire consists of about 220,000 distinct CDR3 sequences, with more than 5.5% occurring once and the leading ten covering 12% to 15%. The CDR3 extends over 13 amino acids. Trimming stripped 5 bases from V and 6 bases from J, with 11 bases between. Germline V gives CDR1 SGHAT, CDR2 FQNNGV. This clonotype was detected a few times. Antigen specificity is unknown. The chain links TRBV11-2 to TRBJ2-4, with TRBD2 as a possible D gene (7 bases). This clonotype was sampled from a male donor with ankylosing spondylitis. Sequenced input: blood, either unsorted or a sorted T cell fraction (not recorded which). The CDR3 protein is CASSPRGGNIQYF. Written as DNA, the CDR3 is TGTGCCAGCAGCCCGAGGGGGGGAAACATTCAGTACTTC.